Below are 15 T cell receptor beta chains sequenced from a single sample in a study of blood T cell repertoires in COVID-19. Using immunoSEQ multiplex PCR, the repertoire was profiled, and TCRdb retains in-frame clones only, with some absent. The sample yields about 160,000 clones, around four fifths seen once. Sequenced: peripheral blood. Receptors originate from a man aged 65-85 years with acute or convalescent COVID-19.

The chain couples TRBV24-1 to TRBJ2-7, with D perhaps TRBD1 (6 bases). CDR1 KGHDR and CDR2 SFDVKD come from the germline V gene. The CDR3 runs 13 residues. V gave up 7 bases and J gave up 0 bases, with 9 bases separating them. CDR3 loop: CATSPGDSYEQYF. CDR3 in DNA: TGTGCCACCAGCCCAGGGGACTCCTACGAGCAGTACTTC.

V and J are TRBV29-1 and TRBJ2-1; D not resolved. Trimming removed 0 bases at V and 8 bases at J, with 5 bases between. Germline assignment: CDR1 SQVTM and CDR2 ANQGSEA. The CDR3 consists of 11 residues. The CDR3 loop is CSVEDIDEQFF. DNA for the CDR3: TGCAGCGTTGAAGATATCGATGAGCAGTTCTTC.

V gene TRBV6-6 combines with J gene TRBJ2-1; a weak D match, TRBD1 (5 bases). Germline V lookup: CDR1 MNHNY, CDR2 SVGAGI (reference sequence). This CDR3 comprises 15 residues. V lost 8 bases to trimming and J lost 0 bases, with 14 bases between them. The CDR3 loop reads CASGADPSSYNEQFF. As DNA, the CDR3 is TGTGCCAGCGGGGCGGACCCGAGCTCCTACAATGAGCAGTTCTTC.

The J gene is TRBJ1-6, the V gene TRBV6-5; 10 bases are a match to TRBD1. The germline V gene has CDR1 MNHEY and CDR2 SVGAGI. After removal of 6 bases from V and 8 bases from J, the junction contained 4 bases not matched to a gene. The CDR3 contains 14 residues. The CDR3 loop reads CASRETGGHSPLHF. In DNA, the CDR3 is TGTGCCAGCAGAGAGACAGGGGGCCATTCACCCCTCCACTTT.

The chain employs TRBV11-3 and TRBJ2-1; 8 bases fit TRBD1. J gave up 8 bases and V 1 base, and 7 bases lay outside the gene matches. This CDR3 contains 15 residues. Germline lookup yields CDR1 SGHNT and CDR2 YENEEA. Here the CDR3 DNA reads TGTGCCAGCAGCTTAGCGGCGCAGGGGGCCCATGAGCAGTTCTTC. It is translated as CASSLAAQGAHEQFF.

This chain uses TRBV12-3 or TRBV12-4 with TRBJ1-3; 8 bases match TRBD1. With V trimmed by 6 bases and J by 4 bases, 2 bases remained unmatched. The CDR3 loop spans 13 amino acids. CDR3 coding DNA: TGTGCCAGCAGACAGGGGGGAGGAAACACCATATATTTT. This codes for CASRQGGGNTIYF.

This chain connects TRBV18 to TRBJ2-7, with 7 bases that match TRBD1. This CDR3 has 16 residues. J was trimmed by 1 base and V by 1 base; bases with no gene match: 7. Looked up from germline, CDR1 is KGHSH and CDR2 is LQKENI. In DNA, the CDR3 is TGTGCCAGCTCACCACTTCCGGCAGGGGGTTCCTACGAGCAGTACTTC. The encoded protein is CASSPLPAGGSYEQYF. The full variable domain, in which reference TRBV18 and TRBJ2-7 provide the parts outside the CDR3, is NAGVMQNPRHLVRRRGQEARLRCSPMKGHSHVYWYRQLPEEGLKFMVYLQKENIIDESGMPKERFSAEFPKEGPSILRIQQVVRGDSAAYFCASSPLPAGGSYEQYFGPGTRLTVT.

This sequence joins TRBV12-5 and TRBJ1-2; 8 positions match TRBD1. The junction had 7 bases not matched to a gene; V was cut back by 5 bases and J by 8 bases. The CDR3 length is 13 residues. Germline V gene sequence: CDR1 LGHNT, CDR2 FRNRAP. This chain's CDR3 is CASGAQGAQGYTF. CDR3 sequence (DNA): TGTGCTAGTGGTGCCCAGGGGGCGCAGGGCTACACCTTC.

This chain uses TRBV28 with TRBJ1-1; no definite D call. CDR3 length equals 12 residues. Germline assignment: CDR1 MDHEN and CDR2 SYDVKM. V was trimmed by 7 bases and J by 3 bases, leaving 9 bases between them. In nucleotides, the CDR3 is TGTGCCAGCACTGAGCGGGACACTGAAGCTTTCTTT. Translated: CASTERDTEAFF.

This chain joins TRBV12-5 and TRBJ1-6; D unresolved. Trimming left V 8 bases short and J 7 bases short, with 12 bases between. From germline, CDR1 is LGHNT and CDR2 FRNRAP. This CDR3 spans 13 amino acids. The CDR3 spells CASSPEWNSPLHF. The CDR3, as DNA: TGTGCTAGTAGTCCGGAGTGGAATTCACCCCTCCACTTT.

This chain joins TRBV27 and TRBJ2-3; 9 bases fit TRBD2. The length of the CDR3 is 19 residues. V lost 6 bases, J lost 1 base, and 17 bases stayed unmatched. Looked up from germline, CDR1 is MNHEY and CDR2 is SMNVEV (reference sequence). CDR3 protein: CASSLGRGGGAKGTDTQYF. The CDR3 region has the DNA TGTGCCAGCAGCTTGGGGCGAGGCGGGGGGGCGAAGGGCACAGATACGCAGTATTTT.

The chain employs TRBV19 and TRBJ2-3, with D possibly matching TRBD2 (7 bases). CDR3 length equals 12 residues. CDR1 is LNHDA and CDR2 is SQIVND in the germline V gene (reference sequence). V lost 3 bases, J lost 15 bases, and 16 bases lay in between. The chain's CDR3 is CASSMLEGGLYF. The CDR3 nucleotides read TGTGCCAGTAGTATGCTCGAGGGGGGGCTCTATTTT. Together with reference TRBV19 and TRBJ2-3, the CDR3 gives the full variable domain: DGGITQSPKYLFRKEGQNVTLSCEQNLNHDAMYWYRQDPGQGLRLIYYSQIVNDFQKGDIAEGYSVSREKKESFPLTVTSAQKNPTAFYLCASSMLEGGLYFGPGTRLTVL.

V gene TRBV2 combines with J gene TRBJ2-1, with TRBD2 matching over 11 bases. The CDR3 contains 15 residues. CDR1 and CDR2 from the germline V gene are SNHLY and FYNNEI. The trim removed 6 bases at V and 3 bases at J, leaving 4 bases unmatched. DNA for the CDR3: TGTGCCAGCAGGCTGGGACTAGCGGACTACAATGAGCAGTTCTTC. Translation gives CASRLGLADYNEQFF.

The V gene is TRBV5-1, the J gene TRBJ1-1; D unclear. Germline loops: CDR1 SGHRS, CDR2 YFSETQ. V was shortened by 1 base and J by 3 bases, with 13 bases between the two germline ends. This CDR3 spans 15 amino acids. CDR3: CASSLRPQQDTEAFF. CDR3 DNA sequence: TGCGCCAGCAGCTTGAGGCCCCAGCAGGACACTGAAGCTTTCTTT.

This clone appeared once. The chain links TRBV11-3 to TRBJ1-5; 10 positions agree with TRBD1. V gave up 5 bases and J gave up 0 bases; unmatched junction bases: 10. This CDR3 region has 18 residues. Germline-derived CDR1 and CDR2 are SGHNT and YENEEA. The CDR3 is CASSPGQGRGSSNQPQHF. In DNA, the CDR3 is TGTGCCAGCAGCCCGGGACAGGGGAGGGGATCTAGCAATCAGCCCCAGCATTTT. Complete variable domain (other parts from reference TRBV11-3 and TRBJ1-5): EAGVVQSPRYKIIEKKQPVAFWCNPISGHNTLYWYLQNLGQGPELLIRYENEEAVDDSQLPKDRFSAERLKGVDSTLKIQPAELGDSAVYLCASSPGQGRGSSNQPQHFGDGTRLSIL.